This T cell receptor (beta chain) stems from a study of T-cell reconstitution after alpha-beta-depleted transplantation in children. Researchers prepared the TCRbeta library using unique molecular identifiers, the study reports. A single record per CDR3 protein comes from TCRdb applying MiXCR to the PCR reads. The sample lists fewer than 700,000 distinct CDR3 sequences; 23% were seen once. The ends were cut back, 6 bases at V and 2 bases at J, with 12 bases in the middle. Germline V gene sequence: CDR1 DFQATT, CDR2 SNEGSKA (reference sequence). The CDR3 runs 13 residues. This clonotype was detected ten times or more. Its target is not known. General observations from the study: Fresh T-cell production supplied most of the T-cell counts and diversity seen one year after transplant. The high TCRbeta diversity at day 60 in some patients came from surviving recipient T cells and thymic progenitors. Reportedly, roughly two months post-transplant, alpha-beta T cells arose from several hundred expanded graft clones.

The sequence derives from a boy under three years old who had a stem cell transplant for acute myeloid leukemia, so the T cells may come from the graft donor. This material consisted of PBMCs, mostly from graft donor cells, taken 360 days after TCRalphabeta/CD19-depleted stem cell transplant. V and J are TRBV20-1 and TRBJ2-3; tentatively, D is TRBD2 (6 bases). For the CDR3, the DNA is TGCAGTGCCATTAGCGGATTCACAGATACGCAGTATTTT. It codes for CSAISGFTDTQYF.